Included here is one T cell receptor (beta chain) sequence, with context. This clonotype came up a few times. What this receptor recognizes is not known. Base qualities are not at hand, and no much larger clone is one base apart. The treatment or condition label on this specimen signifies: live attenuated yellow fever vaccine strain. At each blood-draw timepoint, two biological replicates of bulk PBMCs were collected. A standard Ficoll-Paque protocol was used to isolate PBMCs from peripheral blood. RNA was extracted with TriZol from bulk PBMCs, CD4 and CD8 fractions, and dextramer-positive and dextramer-negative fractions. This record comes from a study of T cells after yellow fever vaccination (dated by TCRdb to between 2018 and 2021). For the wider study: The SMART-Seq v4 Ultra Low Input RNA kit was used to prepare libraries from fractions with low cell numbers. The cohort comprised two healthy male donors, one aged 18 to 29 and one aged 30 to 40 years. Bulk PBMC replicates and cell subsets were isolated from blood drawn at multiple timepoints before and after both primary and secondary immunization. Bulk TCR alpha and beta repertoires were sequenced longitudinally to track T-cell clones before and after primary and booster YFV17D yellow fever vaccination. Broad study findings and their caveats: Most clones expanded after primary vaccination were re-detected after the booster (almost 98% of CD4 and approximately 88% of CD8), suggesting broad memory maintenance. Computational filtering was needed because FACS-sorted repertoires could contain abundant contaminating clonotypes from the bulk population. A small share of clonotypes was detected in both CD4 and CD8 compartments, with the overlap likely arising from convergent recombination. The secondary T-cell response was found to be weaker but faster than the primary response, with a peak reached on day 5 rather than on day 15. The study included only a couple of donors, which limits how far the findings can be generalized.

Synthesis of TCR cDNA relied on 5'RACE template switching, a step that introduced a universal primer site along with unique molecular identifiers. Priming of cDNA synthesis was performed from both the TCR alpha and TCR beta constant segments. Libraries were amplified in two PCR steps, with sample barcodes and sequencing adapters added in the second step. Libraries were sequenced on Illumina HiSeq 2500 (2x100 bp) or NovaSeq (2x150 bp). The source study handled its data this way. MIGEC was used to demultiplex reads and collapse the reads into UMI consensus sequences, and MiXCR was used for V(D)J alignment. Vaccine-responding clonotypes were identified with edgeR using replicate PBMC samples, with FDR below 0.01 and a log2 fold change above 5 up to day 15 being required. Each bulk clonotype received a CD4 or CD8 identity based on whether the sequenced CD4 or CD8 repertoire contained that clonotype at higher abundance. TCRdb reworked the public reads: Q25 trimming with fastp, MiXCR clone assembly, productive beta chains retained. Entries are consolidated by CDR3 protein sequence, retaining the most common genes and DNA. TCRdb, not the authors, supplied the V and J calls. The sample table records approximately 550,000 distinct CDR3 sequences; roughly a fifth of these occur just once. Roughly 13% of the sample goes to the ten largest clones.

CDR1 MNHEY and CDR2 SMNVEV were looked up in the germline V gene (reference sequence). CDR3 length: 11 amino acids, cysteine to phenylalanine. CDR3 DNA only is kept here, 33 bases in frame from base 1. V is pared back by 7 bases and J by 12 bases, with 13 bases lying between the germline termini. The sample in question was PBMCs, obtained 15 days after the yellow fever booster vaccination. The sequence derives from a man under 40 who received the YFV17D yellow fever vaccine. The rearrangement joined TRBV27 to TRBJ2-1, with TRBD2 perhaps the D gene, on 5 matching bases. The CDR3 region has the sequence CASTGGGVQFF. The sequence in DNA is TGTGCCAGCACTGGAGGAGGAGTGCAGTTCTTC.